The table lists the clone carrying this T cell receptor beta chain with a count of one. Antigen specificity is unknown. The sample comes from a study of Ad26.COV2.S vaccination and SARS-CoV-2 variants. The overall study: Trial arm assignment for the donor was COV1001 Ad26.COV2.S. Doses of Ad26.COV2.S were injected into muscle once or twice, 56 days apart.

Overall study results and limits: Vaccinees reportedly had broad spike-specific CD8+ and CD4+ T cell responses.

The CDR3 runs 14 residues. Between the trimmed V and J ends, which lost 5 bases and 2 bases, there was a span of 10 bases. Per germline, CDR1 MDHEN and CDR2 SYDVKM. Sample treatment: 19 received Ad26.COV2.S at low or high dose, single or two shots; about 5 received placebo; per-sample allocation not given. The samples date from day 63 after the first vaccine or placebo injection. Ad26.COV2.S expressed prefusion-stabilized spike from the original Wuhan strain. TCRdb's copy holds only in-frame clones and misses some; the assay was immunoSEQ multiplex PCR. The table includes about 440,000 clones, roughly 87% detected once.

The sequence was obtained from a person aged 18-60 years who received the Ad26.COV2.S COVID-19 vaccine or a placebo. The sample consisted of peripheral blood, taken in a trial of Ad26.COV2.S vaccine versus placebo. The V gene is TRBV28, the J gene TRBJ1-5, with no clear D. The CDR3 DNA follows: TGTGCCAGCAGTCCTACACTGGGCAATCAGCCCCAGCATTTT. This gives the protein CASSPTLGNQPQHF.